Each of the 4 T cell receptor beta chains below was sequenced from the same sample in a study of CD8+CD57+ T cells in acquired aplastic anemia (dated by TCRdb to the late 2010s). Flow cytometry had shown CD8+CD57+ cell expansion in the patients selected for sequencing. Instrument used: Illumina HiSeq 2000. TCR beta VDJ combination and CDR3 sequence profiling used genomic DNA as the template. TCRdb's own reprocessing of the public reads used fastp at Q25 and MiXCR and kept productive beta chains. Rows are combined by CDR3 protein, so each entry shows the most common genes and DNA. The table for this sample lists more than 150,000 distinct CDR3 sequences; approximately 48% of them were counted only once. Of the sample, over 10% is held by the ten largest clones. The source material was sorted CD4+, CD8+, or CD8+CD57+ T cells (not recorded which) from PBMCs. These receptors were obtained from a human donor with aplastic anemia.

For this clonotype: A read error may be the cause here, since a much bigger clone is one base away. The J gene is TRBJ2-5, the V gene TRBV3-1; D is uncertain. V was trimmed by 5 bases and J by 7 bases, leaving 14 bases between them. This CDR3 comprises 13 residues. Germline-derived CDR1 and CDR2 are LGHDT and YNNKEL (reference sequence). This CDR3 reads CASSELPSVTQYF. CDR3 nucleotide sequence: TGTGCCAGCAGCGAACTACCATCTGTGACCCAGTACTTC.

This clonotype has more than one count but fewer than ten. The rearrangement joins TRBV19 to TRBJ2-7; D not resolved. The CDR3 has 10 residues. Germline V gives CDR1 LNHDA, CDR2 SQIVND (reference sequence). Trimming pared 5 bases from V and 4 bases from J, leaving 3 bases between. Here the CDR3 DNA reads TGTGCCAGTAGTGATTACGAGCAGTACGTC. It yields the protein CASSDYEQYV.

V is TRBV20-1 and J is TRBJ2-5, with 9 bases fitting TRBD2. V shed 5 bases and J 1 base; nucleotides not matched to a gene: 8. The CDR3 is 15 amino acids. Germline V gives CDR1 DFQATT, CDR2 SNEGSKA (reference sequence). The CDR3 loop reads CSASKERGVQETQYF. The CDR3 DNA reads TGCAGTGCTTCAAAGGAGCGGGGGGTCCAAGAGACCCAGTACTTC.

This clonotype was counted many times. The chain recombines TRBV9 with TRBJ2-6, with D maybe TRBD2 (5 bases). CDR3 length: 12 residues. From germline, CDR1 is SGDLS and CDR2 YYNGEE. The CDR3 region is CSPGSGANVLTF. For the CDR3, the DNA is TGTTCCCCGGGGTCGGGGGCCAACGTCCTGACTTTC.